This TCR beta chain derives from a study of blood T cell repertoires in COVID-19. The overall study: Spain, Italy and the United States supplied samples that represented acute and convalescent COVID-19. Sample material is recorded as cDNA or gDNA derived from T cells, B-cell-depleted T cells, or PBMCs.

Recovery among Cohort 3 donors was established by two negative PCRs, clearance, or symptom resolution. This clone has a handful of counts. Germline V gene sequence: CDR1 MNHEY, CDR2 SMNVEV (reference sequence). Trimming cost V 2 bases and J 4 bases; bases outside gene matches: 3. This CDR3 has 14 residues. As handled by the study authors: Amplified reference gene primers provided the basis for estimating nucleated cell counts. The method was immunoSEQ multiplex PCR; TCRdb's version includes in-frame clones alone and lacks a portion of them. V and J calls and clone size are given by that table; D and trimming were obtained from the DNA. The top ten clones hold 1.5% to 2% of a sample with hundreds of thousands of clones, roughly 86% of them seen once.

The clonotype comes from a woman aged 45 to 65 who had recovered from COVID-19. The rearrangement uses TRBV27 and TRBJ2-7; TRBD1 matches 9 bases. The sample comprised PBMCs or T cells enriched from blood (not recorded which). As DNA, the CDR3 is TGTGCCAGCAGTTTAGTACAGGGGGCGTACGAGCAGTACTTC. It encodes CASSLVQGAYEQYF.